This TCR beta chain was documented in a study of PD-1 blockade in classical Hodgkin lymphoma. Germline CDR1 and CDR2: SGHAT and FQNNGV. The CDR3 spans 14 residues. The germline V and J ends were trimmed by 3 bases and 6 bases, with 14 bases remaining between them. Study-wide findings and caveats: Similar baseline diversity was found in complete responders and newly diagnosed patients. CD4+ TCR diversity climbed significantly by C4D1, unlike CD8+ TCR diversity.

About this clone itself: The antigen is unknown.

Data came from immunoSEQ multiplex PCR; TCRdb stores just in-frame clones and leaves some out. The sample includes 100,000 or so clones, about 93% of them seen just once. Time point: cycle 4 day 1 (C4D1), after less than 7 weeks of nivolumab. Brentuximab vedotin exposure varied among the patients, all of whom had relapsed after autologous stem cell transplantation. Best response was recorded as complete response, partial response or progressive disease. The sequence derives from a human donor with classical Hodgkin lymphoma. The chain couples TRBV11-2 to TRBJ1-1; possible D gene TRBD1, 6 bases. The specimen comprised peripheral blood mononuclear cells (PBMCs), sampled before the fourth cycle of nivolumab. The CDR3 reads CASSFGGSRAEAFF. Here the CDR3 DNA reads TGTGCCAGCAGCTTTGGGGGCTCGAGGGCTGAAGCTTTCTTT.